This T cell receptor (beta chain) was obtained from a study of T cell responses to AZD1222 COVID-19 vaccine. Clones were read by immunoSEQ multiplex PCR, and TCRdb kept only the in-frame ones, dropping some. This sample has 90,000 to 120,000 clones, with about 90% found just once. CDR1 is MNHNY, CDR2 SVGAGI, per germline (reference sequence). The CDR3 contains 14 residues. Trimming cost V 4 bases and J 1 base; bases outside gene matches: 0. The source was peripheral blood, collected 28 days after the second AZD1222 dose. This sequence originates from an adult who received the AZD1222 COVID-19 vaccine. The rearrangement joins TRBV6-6 to TRBJ2-2, with 7 bases aligning to TRBD1. The CDR3 loop reads CASSWTGNTGELFF. The CDR3 DNA reads TGTGCCAGCAGTTGGACAGGGAACACCGGGGAGCTGTTTTTT.